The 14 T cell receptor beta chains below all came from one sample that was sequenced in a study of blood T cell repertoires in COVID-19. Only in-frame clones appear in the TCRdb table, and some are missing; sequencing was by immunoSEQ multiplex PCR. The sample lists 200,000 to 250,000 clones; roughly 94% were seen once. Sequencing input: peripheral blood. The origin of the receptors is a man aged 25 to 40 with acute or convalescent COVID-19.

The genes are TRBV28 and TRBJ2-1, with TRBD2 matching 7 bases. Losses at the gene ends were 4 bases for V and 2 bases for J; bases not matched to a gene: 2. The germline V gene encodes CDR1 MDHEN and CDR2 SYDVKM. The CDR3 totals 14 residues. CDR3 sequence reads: CASSSTSAYNEQFF. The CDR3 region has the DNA TGTGCCAGCAGTTCAACTAGCGCCTACAATGAGCAGTTCTTC.

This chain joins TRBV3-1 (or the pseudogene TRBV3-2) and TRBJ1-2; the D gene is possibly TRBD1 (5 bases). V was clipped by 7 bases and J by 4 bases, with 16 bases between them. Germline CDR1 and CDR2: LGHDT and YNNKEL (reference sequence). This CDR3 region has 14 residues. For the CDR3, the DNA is TGTGCCAGCACTCCCCGGGGCGGGGCCTATGGCTACACCTTC. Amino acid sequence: CASTPRGGAYGYTF.

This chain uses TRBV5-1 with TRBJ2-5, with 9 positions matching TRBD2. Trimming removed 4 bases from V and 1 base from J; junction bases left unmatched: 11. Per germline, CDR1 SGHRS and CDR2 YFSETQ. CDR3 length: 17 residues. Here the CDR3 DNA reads TGCGCCAGCAGCCCACTGACTAGCGGAATGGGCCAAGAGACCCAGTACTTC. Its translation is CASSPLTSGMGQETQYF.

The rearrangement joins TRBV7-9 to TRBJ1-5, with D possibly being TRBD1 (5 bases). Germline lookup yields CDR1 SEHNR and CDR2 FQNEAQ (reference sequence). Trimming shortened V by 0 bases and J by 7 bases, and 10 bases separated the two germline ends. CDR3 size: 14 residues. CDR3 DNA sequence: TGTGCCAGCAGCTTAGCCGGGGAGGGGCAGCCCCAGCATTTT. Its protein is CASSLAGEGQPQHF.

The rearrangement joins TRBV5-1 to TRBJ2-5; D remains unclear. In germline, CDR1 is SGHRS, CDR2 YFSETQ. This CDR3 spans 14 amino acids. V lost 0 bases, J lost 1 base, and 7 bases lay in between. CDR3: CASSLDFFQETQYF. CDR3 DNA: TGCGCCAGCAGCTTGGACTTTTTCCAAGAGACCCAGTACTTC.

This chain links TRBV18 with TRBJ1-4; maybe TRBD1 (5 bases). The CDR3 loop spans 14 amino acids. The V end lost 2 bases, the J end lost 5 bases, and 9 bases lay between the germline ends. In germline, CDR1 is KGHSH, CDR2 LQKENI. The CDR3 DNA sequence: TGTGCCAGCTCACCAAAGACAGTAAATGAAAAACTGTTTTTT. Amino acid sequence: CASSPKTVNEKLFF.

The CDR3 here is CASSPRAVNTGELFF. The DNA for the CDR3 is TGTGCCAGTAGCCCCAGGGCAGTAAACACCGGGGAGCTGTTTTTT. The chain is built from TRBV19 and TRBJ2-2, with a tentative D call TRBD1 (5 bases). CDR3 length: 15 amino acids. Trimming pared 6 bases from V and 2 bases from J, leaving 13 bases between. The germline CDR1 and CDR2 sequences are LNHDA and SQIVND (reference sequence). Using reference TRBV19 and TRBJ2-2 for the parts outside the CDR3, the full variable domain is DGGITQSPKYLFRKEGQNVTLSCEQNLNHDAMYWYRQDPGQGLRLIYYSQIVNDFQKGDIAEGYSVSREKKESFPLTVTSAQKNPTAFYLCASSPRAVNTGELFFGEGSRLTVL.

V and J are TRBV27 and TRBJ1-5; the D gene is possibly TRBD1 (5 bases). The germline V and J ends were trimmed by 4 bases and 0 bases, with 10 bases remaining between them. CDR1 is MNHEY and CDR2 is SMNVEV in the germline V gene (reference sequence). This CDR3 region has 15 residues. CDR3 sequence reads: CASSYQGYSNQPQHF. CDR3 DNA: TGTGCCAGCAGTTACCAGGGTTATAGCAATCAGCCCCAGCATTTT.

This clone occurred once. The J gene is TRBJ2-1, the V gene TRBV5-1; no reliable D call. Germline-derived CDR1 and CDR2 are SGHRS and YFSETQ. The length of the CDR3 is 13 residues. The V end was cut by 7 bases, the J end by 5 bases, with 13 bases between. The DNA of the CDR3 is TGCGCCAGCGGTTCTCTGAGCAACAATGAGCAGTTCTTC. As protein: CASGSLSNNEQFF. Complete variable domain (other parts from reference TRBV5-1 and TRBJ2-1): KAGVTQTPRYLIKTRGQQVTLSCSPISGHRSVSWYQQTPGQGLQFLFEYFSETQRNKGNFPGRFSGRQFSNSRSEMNVSTLELGDSALYLCASGSLSNNEQFFGPGTRLTVL.

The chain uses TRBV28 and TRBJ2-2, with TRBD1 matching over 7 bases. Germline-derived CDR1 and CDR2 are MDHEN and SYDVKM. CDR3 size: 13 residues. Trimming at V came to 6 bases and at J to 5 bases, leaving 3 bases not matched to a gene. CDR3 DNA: TGTGCCAGCAGGACACAGGGGACCGGGGAGCTGTTTTTT. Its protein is CASRTQGTGELFF.

The CDR3 sequence is CAWSPTGNNSPLHF. DNA of the CDR3: TGTGCCTGGAGTCCCACAGGGAATAATTCACCCCTCCACTTT. The genes are TRBV30 and TRBJ1-6, with a tentative D call TRBD1 (6 bases). The CDR3 contains 14 residues. Trimming left V 2 bases short and J 5 bases short, with 10 bases between. The germline V gene encodes CDR1 GTSNPN and CDR2 SVGIG (reference sequence). The whole variable domain, remainder taken from reference TRBV30 and TRBJ1-6, is SQTIHQWPATLVQPVGSPLSLECTVEGTSNPNLYWYRQAAGRGLQLLFYSVGIGQISSEVPQNLSASRPQDRQFILSSKKLLLSDSGFYLCAWSPTGNNSPLHFGNGTRLTVT.

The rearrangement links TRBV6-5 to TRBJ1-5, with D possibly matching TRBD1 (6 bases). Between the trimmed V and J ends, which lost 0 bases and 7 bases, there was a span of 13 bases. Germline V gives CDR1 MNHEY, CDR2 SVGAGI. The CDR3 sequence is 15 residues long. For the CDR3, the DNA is TGTGCCAGCAGTTACTCGGGGGGGGCCAGGCAGCCCCAGCATTTT. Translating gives CASSYSGGARQPQHF.

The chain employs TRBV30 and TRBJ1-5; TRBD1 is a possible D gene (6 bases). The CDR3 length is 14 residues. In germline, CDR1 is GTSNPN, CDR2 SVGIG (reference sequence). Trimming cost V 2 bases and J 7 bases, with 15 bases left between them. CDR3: CAWSIRGASQPQHF. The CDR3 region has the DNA TGTGCCTGGAGTATCAGGGGCGCTTCCCAGCCCCAGCATTTT.

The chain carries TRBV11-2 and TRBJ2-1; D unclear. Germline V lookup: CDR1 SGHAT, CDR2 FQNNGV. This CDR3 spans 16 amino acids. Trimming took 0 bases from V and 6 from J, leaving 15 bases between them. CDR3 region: CASSLEVPVPGNEQFF. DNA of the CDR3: TGTGCCAGCAGCTTAGAGGTCCCCGTCCCGGGCAATGAGCAGTTCTTC.